This TCR beta chain was identified in a study of identical twins. Study results and caveats: Insertion counts were lower in abundant cord blood beta clonotypes, a trend that memory repertoires did not show.

This clonotype was observed a few times. Antigen: not known. CDR3 length: 15 amino acids. Germline CDR1 SNHLY, CDR2 FYNNEI. V was cut by 5 bases and J by 5 bases, with 15 bases left in between. TCRdb ran MiXCR on the 5' RACE reads and lists one entry per CDR3 protein. The sample lists roughly 630,000 distinct CDR3 sequences; about 7% were seen once. These data are also associated with another study on yellow fever vaccine responses in identical twins.

Sequencing was performed on PBMCs. This sequence was found in a woman aged 18-30 years in good health. V usage is TRBV2 and J usage is TRBJ2-2; weak D call: TRBD1 (6 bases). CDR3 amino acids: CASSLLGAGTGELFF. In nucleotides, the CDR3 is TGTGCCAGCAGTCTTCTGGGGGCCGGAACCGGGGAGCTGTTTTTT.